Following are 28 T cell receptor beta chains from one sample sequenced in a study of technical replicates of blood from a handful of donors. TCRdb's copy holds only in-frame clones and misses some; the assay was immunoSEQ multiplex PCR. The top ten hold 6.3% of the sample, which has about 12,000 clones, 85% to 95% seen once. Input material: PBMCs. Every receptor here comes from a human donor in good health.

The chain recombines TRBV9 with TRBJ2-3; D is uncertain. The CDR3 length is 15 residues. Germline lookup yields CDR1 SGDLS and CDR2 YYNGEE. V was trimmed by 0 bases and J by 0 bases, leaving 8 bases between them. The CDR3 nucleotides read TGTGCCAGCAGCGTAGGCGCATATAGCACAGATACGCAGTATTTT. It specifies CASSVGAYSTDTQYF.

This chain joins TRBV6-1 and TRBJ1-2; tentatively, D is TRBD1 (5 bases). Germline V lookup: CDR1 MNHNS, CDR2 SASEGT. This CDR3 has 16 residues. V shed 2 bases and J shed 5 bases, with 18 bases lying between them. The chain's CDR3 is CASSEKSDSPNYGYTF. In DNA form, the CDR3 reads TGTGCCAGCAGTGAAAAGAGCGACAGCCCAAATTATGGCTACACCTTC.

The rearrangement joins TRBV5-1 to TRBJ2-7; D possibly corresponds to TRBD2 (5 bases). Germline values: CDR1 SGHRS, CDR2 YFSETQ. V was shortened by 3 bases and J by 1 base, with 11 bases between the two germline ends. The CDR3 has 14 residues. In nucleotides, the CDR3 is TGCGCCAGCAGCTCGGCGGGCGGTTCCTACGAGCAGTACTTC. Its translation is CASSSAGGSYEQYF.

The chain links TRBV18 to TRBJ2-7, with TRBD1 as a possible D gene (5 bases). CDR3 size: 15 residues. CDR1 KGHSH and CDR2 LQKENI come from the germline V gene. V lost 3 bases to trimming and J lost 2 bases, with 14 bases between them. The CDR3 is CASSPNAGNPYEQYF. The CDR3 region has the DNA TGTGCCAGCTCACCCAACGCAGGGAACCCCTACGAGCAGTACTTC.

The chain is built from TRBV19 and TRBJ2-3; 7 nucleotides agree with TRBD2. V lost 5 bases and J lost 0; bases outside the gene matches: 5. This CDR3 comprises 15 residues. The germline gives CDR1 LNHDA, CDR2 SQIVND (reference sequence). CDR3 region: CASSPGTTSTDTQYF. In DNA form, the CDR3 reads TGTGCCAGTAGTCCCGGGACTACTAGCACAGATACGCAGTATTTT.

The chain joins TRBV5-1 to TRBJ1-5, with 8 positions matching TRBD1. CDR3 length: 15 residues. From germline, CDR1 is SGHRS and CDR2 YFSETQ. After removal of 6 bases from V and 1 base from J, the junction contained 6 bases not matched to a gene. Here the CDR3 reads CASTPTGGSNQPQHF. CDR3 sequence (DNA): TGCGCCAGCACCCCTACAGGGGGGAGCAATCAGCCCCAGCATTTT.

The rearrangement uses TRBV27 and TRBJ2-7, with 12 bases identical to TRBD2. Germline V CDR1 and CDR2: MNHEY, SMNVEV (reference sequence). The CDR3 loop spans 14 amino acids. V dropped 5 bases and J dropped 4; count of bases not matched to a gene: 3. CDR3 sequence: CASSPGLAGYEQYF. In nucleotides, the CDR3 is TGTGCCAGCAGTCCGGGACTAGCGGGTTACGAGCAGTACTTC.

The gene calls are TRBV5-1 and TRBJ1-5; D perhaps matches TRBD1 (5 bases). V lost 0 bases and J lost 4, with 11 bases in between. Germline V gene data show CDR1 as SGHRS and CDR2 as YFSETQ. The CDR3 extends over 15 amino acids. CDR3 coding DNA: TGCGCCAGCAGCTTGGGGCAGGGTAGGAATCAGCCCCAGCATTTT. This translates into CASSLGQGRNQPQHF.

The CDR3 region has the DNA TGTGCCAGCAGCCCCCGACTAGCGGACTCCTACAATGAGCAGTTCTTC. Translating it yields CASSPRLADSYNEQFF. The rearrangement joins TRBV7-8 to TRBJ2-1, with TRBD2 matching 9 bases. Trimming took 5 bases from V and 0 from J; bases not matched to a gene: 5. The CDR3 sequence is 16 residues long. Germline CDR1 SGHVS, CDR2 FQNEAQ.

The rearrangement joins TRBV7-8 to TRBJ2-7, with TRBD2 matching 7 bases. The CDR3 is 13 amino acids. CDR1 SGHVS and CDR2 FQNEAQ come from the germline V gene. Unmatched junction bases numbered 6, after V lost 5 bases and J lost 5 bases. Written as DNA, the CDR3 is TGTGCCAGCAGCCCGCCCCGGGGGGACGAGCAGTACTTC. Protein product: CASSPPRGDEQYF.

The V gene is TRBV16, the J gene TRBJ1-2, with D possibly TRBD1 on 6 matching bases. The germline gives CDR1 KGHSY, CDR2 FQNENV. The CDR3 has 14 residues. The germline V and J ends were trimmed by 4 bases and 3 bases, with 12 bases remaining between them. CDR3 coding DNA: TGTGCCAGCAGCCGGGGCAGGGGATACTATGGCTACACCTTC. This codes for CASSRGRGYYGYTF.

The V and J genes are TRBV5-5 and TRBJ1-2; 7 nucleotides match TRBD1. Per germline, CDR1 SGHKS and CDR2 YYEKEE (reference sequence). The junction had 3 bases not matched to a gene; V was cut back by 1 base and J by 0 bases. CDR3 length: 15 residues. CDR3 protein: CASSLFQGANYGYTF. CDR3 coding DNA: TGTGCCAGCAGCTTGTTTCAGGGGGCTAACTATGGCTACACCTTC.

The chain combines TRBV30 with TRBJ1-1; TRBD1 matches at 7 bases. Germline V gives CDR1 GTSNPN, CDR2 SVGIG (reference sequence). This CDR3 contains 13 residues. The J segment lost 10 bases and the V segment lost 0 bases, leaving 8 bases of the junction unmatched. CDR3: CAWSVQGGGVAFF. CDR3 DNA: TGTGCCTGGAGTGTACAAGGGGGCGGAGTAGCTTTCTTT. Based on the CDR3 plus reference TRBV30 and TRBJ1-1, the full variable domain is SQTIHQWPATLVQPVGSPLSLECTVEGTSNPNLYWYRQAAGRGLQLLFYSVGIGQISSEVPQNLSASRPQDRQFILSSKKLLLSDSGFYLCAWSVQGGGVAFFGQGTRLTVV.

The J gene is TRBJ1-2, the V gene TRBV6-1; 7 bases fit TRBD1. V lost 8 bases, J lost 2 bases, and 8 bases stayed unmatched. This CDR3 spans 14 amino acids. Germline V lookup: CDR1 MNHNS, CDR2 SASEGT. CDR3 in DNA: TGTGCCAGCCGCGGGGACAGCACCAACTATGGCTACACCTTC. It yields the protein CASRGDSTNYGYTF.

V usage is TRBV13 and J usage is TRBJ2-3; 7 bases match TRBD1. CDR1 is PRHDT, CDR2 FYEKMQ, per germline (reference sequence). V shed 4 bases and J 2 bases; nucleotides not matched to a gene: 6. This CDR3 comprises 15 residues. CDR3 in DNA: TGTGCCAGCAGCTCCCGCAGGGGGAACACAGATACGCAGTATTTT. Protein sequence: CASSSRRGNTDTQYF.

The rearrangement uses TRBV2 and TRBJ2-3; 10 bases match TRBD2. Germline V gene sequence: CDR1 SNHLY, CDR2 FYNNEI. The junction had 8 bases not matched to a gene; V was cut back by 3 bases and J by 5 bases. The CDR3 totals 16 residues. The CDR3 here is CASSDSGRAGGDTQYF. Here the CDR3 DNA reads TGTGCCAGCAGTGACAGCGGGAGGGCCGGGGGAGATACGCAGTATTTT.

This clone was picked up one time. V gene TRBV6-5 combines with J gene TRBJ2-7, with D unresolved. CDR1 and CDR2 (germline): MNHEY, SVGAGI. The CDR3 sequence is 13 residues long. CDR3 bases: TGTGGTAGACTCGAGAGCCTGGTTGGTGAGCAGTACTTC. This encodes CGRLESLVGEQYF.

CDR3 DNA sequence: TGTGCCACCCGCCCCGCAGAGGGGGCAGATACGCAGTATTTT. Translation: CATRPAEGADTQYF. The chain is built from TRBV10-3 and TRBJ2-3, with D possibly TRBD1 on 6 matching bases. This CDR3 is 14 amino acids long. In germline, CDR1 is ENHRY, CDR2 SYGVKD. V was trimmed by 10 bases and J by 4 bases, leaving 18 bases between them.

This clone was seen only once. The rearrangement links TRBV18 to TRBJ2-7; D is ambiguous. With 3 bases removed from V and 1 base from J, the gap between germline ends came to 4 bases. Germline CDR1 reads KGHSH; CDR2 reads LQKENI. The length of the CDR3 is 12 residues. The CDR3, as DNA: TGTGCCAGCTCACCCCAGTCCTACGAGCAGTACTTC. It encodes CASSPQSYEQYF.

This clone showed up just once. The V gene is TRBV5-1, the J gene TRBJ1-3, with 8 positions matching TRBD1. This CDR3 spans 15 amino acids. Per germline, CDR1 SGHRS and CDR2 YFSETQ. The ends lost 4 bases at V and 0 bases at J; junction bases unmatched: 3. CDR3 DNA: TGCGCCAGCAGCCCTGACAGGGGCTCTGGAAACACCATATATTTT. Protein: CASSPDRGSGNTIYF.

This chain uses TRBV28 with TRBJ2-5; TRBD1 is a possible D gene (5 bases). V was shortened by 8 bases and J by 7 bases, with 17 bases between the two germline ends. This CDR3 has 13 residues. Germline CDR1 reads MDHEN; CDR2 reads SYDVKM. The CDR3 sequence: CASLTGLQRTQYF. The CDR3 bases are TGTGCCAGCCTCACAGGCCTCCAACGGACCCAGTACTTC.

This chain joins TRBV28 and TRBJ1-5; maybe TRBD1 (5 bases). The CDR3 has 14 amino acids. From germline, CDR1 is MDHEN and CDR2 SYDVKM. Trimming shortened V by 6 bases and J by 5 bases, and 14 bases separated the two germline ends. CDR3 residues: CASSPGTGDQPQHF. CDR3 DNA: TGTGCCAGCAGCCCGGGGACGGGAGATCAGCCCCAGCATTTT.

V and J are TRBV7-9 and TRBJ2-7; no firm D call. The CDR3 length is 12 residues. Trimming removed 5 bases at V and 6 bases at J, with 11 bases between. From germline, CDR1 is SEHNR and CDR2 FQNEAQ (reference sequence). The CDR3 region has the DNA TGTGCCAGCAGCCCGAGCTCGGTCGAGCAGTACTTC. This encodes CASSPSSVEQYF.

V is TRBV5-4 and J is TRBJ1-2; D possibly corresponds to TRBD1 (6 bases). Trimming removed 0 bases at V and 0 bases at J, with 12 bases between. There are 16 residues in the CDR3. Germline V gene sequence: CDR1 SGHNT, CDR2 YYREEE (reference sequence). The CDR3 spells CASSLGRTAANYGYTF. The DNA for the CDR3 is TGTGCCAGCAGCTTGGGCAGGACAGCCGCTAACTATGGCTACACCTTC.

The rearrangement uses TRBV29-1 and TRBJ1-1, with D perhaps matching TRBD1 (6 bases). V lost 6 bases to trimming and J lost 1 base, with 18 bases between them. From germline, CDR1 is SQVTM and CDR2 ANQGSEA. The length of the CDR3 is 15 residues. DNA for the CDR3: TGCAGCGTGGGGGCGGGGGAGGTTAGGAACACTGAAGCTTTCTTT. Translation: CSVGAGEVRNTEAFF.

The chain combines TRBV29-1 with TRBJ1-2; 7 bases agree with TRBD1. V trimming: 7 bases; J trimming: 5 bases; junction bases outside the gene matches: 10. The CDR3 totals 13 residues. Germline V gives CDR1 SQVTM, CDR2 ANQGSEA. The DNA of the CDR3 is TGCAGCGAGACAGGGCCGCGGATTTATGGCTACACCTTC. Its translation: CSETGPRIYGYTF. The whole variable domain, remainder taken from reference TRBV29-1 and TRBJ1-2, is SAVISQKPSRDICQRGTSLTIQCQVDSQVTMMFWYRQQPGQSLTLIATANQGSEATYESGFVIDKFPISRPNLTFSTLTVSNMSPEDSSIYLCSETGPRIYGYTFGSGTRLTVV.

V and J are TRBV27 and TRBJ2-1; 11 nucleotides match TRBD2. V gave up 7 bases and J gave up 7 bases; unmatched junction bases: 12. CDR1 and CDR2 from the germline V gene are MNHEY and SMNVEV (reference sequence). CDR3 length: 16 residues. CDR3 protein: CASTLRLAGIGNEQFF. As DNA, the CDR3 is TGTGCCAGCACCCTGAGACTAGCGGGAATTGGGAATGAGCAGTTCTTC.

V gene TRBV11-2 combines with J gene TRBJ2-1, with 10 bases that match TRBD2. Germline V lookup: CDR1 SGHAT, CDR2 FQNNGV. With V trimmed by 5 bases and J by 7 bases, 8 bases remained unmatched. The CDR3 loop spans 15 amino acids. The CDR3 nucleotides are TGTGCCAGCAGCCCTCTCGGGACTAGCGTTAATGAGCAGTTCTTC. It specifies CASSPLGTSVNEQFF.